Reported below is one TCR beta chain. Its antigen is unknown. A much larger clone lies a single base off, so this may be a read error. This record comes from a study of cytomegalovirus exposure and HLA in healthy donors. V trimming: 1 base; J trimming: 5 bases; junction bases outside the gene matches: 3. The CDR3 is 14 residues long. Germline CDR1 and CDR2: SGHNT and YENEEA. Findings of the study overall: Confirmation was obtained in vitro that a few CMV-associated chains are specific for CMV antigens. Researchers counted around 180 TCR beta chains as cytomegalovirus-associated. High specificity and sensitivity for cytomegalovirus status were reported for the classifier.

Here immunoSEQ multiplex PCR was the method, and the copy in TCRdb shows in-frame clones only, minus some. The repertoire holds some 180,000 clones, with around 86% as singletons. Sequencing was done on a sample of PBMCs. The chain is built from TRBV11-3 and TRBJ1-1; 8 nucleotides agree with TRBD1. The TCR originated in a man aged 25-40 years in good health and CMV-seropositive. The CDR3 nucleotides are TGTGCCAGCAGCTTAGGGACAGGGAATACTGAAGCTTTCTTT. Translating it yields CASSLGTGNTEAFF.